This is a list of T cell receptor beta chains from one sample in a study of blood T cell repertoires in COVID-19. The assay was immunoSEQ multiplex PCR, and TCRdb's table has in-frame clones only and misses some. The sample yields hundreds of thousands of clones, 86% seen once. Sequencing input: PBMCs or T cells enriched from blood (not recorded which). All receptors come from a woman aged 45-65 years in a cohort exposed to, infected with or recovered from COVID-19 (not recorded which). CDR3s include the opening cysteine and the closing phenylalanine or tryptophan. The D gene is left open where the match is weak. The size entry is marked missing in some rows and otherwise reads once, few, many or a size class.

size	V	J	D	DNA	CDR3
.	TRBV12-3/TRBV12-4	TRBJ2-7	TRBD1	TGTGCCAGCAGCTCGGACAGGGGGTACGAGCAGTACTTC	CASSSDRGYEQYF
few	TRBV30	TRBJ2-1	TRBD2	TGTGCCTGGAGTGCCCTATCGGGCGGGGGGCGAGGTGAGCAGTTCTTC	CAWSALSGGGRGEQFF
.	TRBV18	TRBJ2-1	TRBD2	TGTGCCAGCTCAGTGCGGGGGGCTATCTACAATGAGCAGTTCTTC	CASSVRGAIYNEQFF
once	TRBV5-1	TRBJ2-1	TRBD2	TGCGCCAGCAGAGAGGGGACTAGCGGATACAATGAGCAGTTCTTC	CASREGTSGYNEQFF
.	TRBV7-9	TRBJ2-7	.	TGTGCCAGCAGCGACCTCAGGGTAGGGTCCTACGAGCAGTACTTC	CASSDLRVGSYEQYF
.	TRBV3-1/TRBV3-2	TRBJ1-1	.	TGTGCCAGCAGCCTTGGGCGGGCTGAAGCTTTCTTT	CASSLGRAEAFF
few	TRBV15	TRBJ1-1	.	TGTGCCACCTCTCCACTTCGGAACACTGAAGCTTTCTTT	CATSPLRNTEAFF
.	TRBV2	TRBJ2-5	.	TGTGCCAGCAGTTTTCAGAACCAAGAGACCCAGTACTTC	CASSFQNQETQYF
.	TRBV7-3	TRBJ2-4	TRBD2	TGTGCCAGCAGCCCCACTAGCGGGGAAGTACACATTCAGTACTTC	CASSPTSGEVHIQYF
.	TRBV7-9	TRBJ1-2	.	TGTGCCAGCAGCTTAGGGGGGACAAGTTATGGCTACACCTTC	CASSLGGTSYGYTF
.	TRBV4-2	TRBJ2-2	.	TGTGCCAGCAGCCAAAGGACAGAGAACACCGGGGAGCTGTTTTTT	CASSQRTENTGELFF
.	TRBV7-2	TRBJ1-3	.	TGTGCCAGCAGCTTAGACAGGAGATCTGGAAACACCATATATTTT	CASSLDRRSGNTIYF
few	TRBV5-1	TRBJ2-7	TRBD1	TGCGCCAGCAGGACGACAGGGGGGACTAACGAGCAGTACTTC	CASRTTGGTNEQYF
.	TRBV21-1	TRBJ2-3	.	TGTGCCAGCAGCAAAGAGGCAGGGGCCGGAGATACGCAGTATTTT	CASSKEAGAGDTQYF
.	TRBV9	TRBJ1-2	.	TGTGCCAGCAGCGTATCAGGGGATAGTGGCTACACCTTC	CASSVSGDSGYTF
.	TRBV7-9	TRBJ1-4	TRBD1	TGTGCCAGCAGCTGGAGACAGGGGAGTAATGAAAAACTGTTTTTT	CASSWRQGSNEKLFF
.	TRBV5-4	TRBJ1-2	TRBD1	TGTGCCAGCAGCTCAAACCGACAGGGGTATGGCTACACCTTC	CASSSNRQGYGYTF
few	TRBV7-8	TRBJ1-2	TRBD1	TGTGCCAGCAGCTTAGCGGGACAGGGCGACACCTTC	CASSLAGQGDTF
.	TRBV19	TRBJ1-5	.	TGTGCCAGTAGTATAGGGGCTCAGCCCCAGCATTTT	CASSIGAQPQHF
.	TRBV7-3	TRBJ2-5	TRBD2	TGTGCCAGCAGCTCCACGACTAGCGGGATCGGGACCCAGTACTTC	CASSSTTSGIGTQYF
.	TRBV3-1/TRBV3-2	TRBJ1-2	TRBD1	TGTGCCAGCAGCCAAGCTTGTTCAGGGGGCTGTGCCTATGGCTACACCTTC	CASSQACSGGCAYGYTF
.	TRBV2	TRBJ1-6	.	TGTGCCAGCAGTGAGTGGCAGGGGTATAATTCACCCCTCCACTTT	CASSEWQGYNSPLHF
.	TRBV12-3/TRBV12-4	TRBJ1-1	.	TGTGCCAGCAGTTTGCAGGTGAACACTGAAGCTTTCTTT	CASSLQVNTEAFF
.	TRBV20-1	TRBJ1-6	.	TGCAGTGCTAGTGAGGGGGGAAGTTCACCCCTCCACTTT	CSASEGGSSPLHF
.	TRBV7-9	TRBJ2-5	.	TGTGCCAGCAGCCCCGCAGACAATTCAGAGACCCAGTACTTC	CASSPADNSETQYF
.	TRBV5-4	TRBJ1-2	.	TGTGCCAGCAGAAGGGGTGGAAAGGGCGGCTACACCTTC	CASRRGGKGGYTF
.	TRBV30	TRBJ2-7	TRBD2	TGTGCCTGGAGAAGAGCGGGGGGGCCGTTCGAGCAGTACTTC	CAWRRAGGPFEQYF
.	TRBV7-2	TRBJ2-5	TRBD2	TGTGCCAGCAGACGGGGGGGCCAAGAGACCCAGTACTTC	CASRRGGQETQYF
.	TRBV4-2	TRBJ1-1	.	TGTGCCAGCAGCCAAGCAAAGACAGCGAACACTGAAGCTTTCTTT	CASSQAKTANTEAFF
.	TRBV6-5	TRBJ2-2	.	TGTGCCTGCCAAATGACAGGCAACACCGGGGAGCTGTTTTTT	CACQMTGNTGELFF
.	TRBV15	TRBJ1-1	.	TGTGCCACCAGCAGAGTGGCAGGACGGGGGGGAGCTTTCTTT	CATSRVAGRGGAFF
.	TRBV6-2/TRBV6-3	TRBJ1-5	.	TGTGCCAGCAGTTCTTTCGGGGGGGCAAATCAGCCCCAGCATTTT	CASSSFGGANQPQHF
.	TRBV4-1	TRBJ1-2	.	TGCGCCAGCAGCCAAGTTGAGACAGATTATGGCTACACCTTC	CASSQVETDYGYTF
.	TRBV7-8	TRBJ1-5	TRBD1	TGTGCCAGCAGCTTACTAGGGACAGGGAATAGCAATCAGCCCCAGCATTTT	CASSLLGTGNSNQPQHF
.	TRBV13	TRBJ2-3	.	TGTGCCAGCAGCTTAGGCCCTGGCACAGATACGCAGTATTTT	CASSLGPGTDTQYF
.	TRBV6-5	TRBJ2-5	.	TGTGCCAGCAGTTACAAGGCAGGGGCGGAGGAGACCCAGTACTTC	CASSYKAGAEETQYF
.	TRBV19	TRBJ1-1	TRBD1	TGTGCCAGTAACGAAGGGGGCGCAGACACTGAAGCTTTCTTT	CASNEGGADTEAFF
.	TRBV7-9	TRBJ1-4	TRBD1	TGTGCCAGCCAGAGACAGGGCGGTGAAAAACTGTTTTTT	CASQRQGGEKLFF
.	TRBV5-4	TRBJ1-2	TRBD1	TGTGCCAGCAGCTTGGGGGGACAGGGGAACTATGGCTACACCTTC	CASSLGGQGNYGYTF
.	TRBV5-4	TRBJ1-2	TRBD1	TGTGCCAGCAGCTCGGGACAGGGAGGTTACTATGGCTACACCTTC	CASSSGQGGYYGYTF
.	TRBV10-3	TRBJ2-7	.	TGTGCCATCAGTGGCGGGGTCTCCTACGAGCAGTACTTC	CAISGGVSYEQYF